Listed here are 20 T cell receptor beta chains from one sample, sequenced in a study of T cell repertoires in cytomegalovirus infection. Each CDR3 protein gets one entry after TCRdb re-called the reads with MiXCR. The sample holds 110,000 to 150,000 distinct CDR3 sequences, about 32% seen once. The antigens of these receptors remain unknown. Sample: CD8+ T cells from cultured PBMCs, taken from culture after CMV antigen stimulation. The receptor source for this set is a human donor in good health (CMV status not recorded). Some clones in this sample may be carry-over from other donors' samples.

The gene calls are TRBV6-5 and TRBJ2-5; TRBD1 might be the D (6 bases). The V gene's germline CDR1 is MNHEY and CDR2 SVGAGI. The V end lost 2 bases, the J end lost 5 bases, and 9 bases lay between the germline ends. This CDR3 spans 13 amino acids. The CDR3 nucleotides are TGTGCCAGCAGTTACGGGGGCCATGAGACCCAGTACTTC. It yields the protein CASSYGGHETQYF.

The sample holds many counts of this clonotype. The J gene is TRBJ2-7, the V gene TRBV6-1; D gene ambiguous. The CDR3 spans 13 residues. Germline lookup yields CDR1 MNHNS and CDR2 SASEGT. The V end was cut by 4 bases, the J end by 0 bases, with 7 bases between. The CDR3 loop is CASSARSSYEQYF. CDR3 sequence (DNA): TGTGCCAGCAGTGCCAGAAGCTCCTACGAGCAGTACTTC.

This clonotype turned up a few times. V is TRBV2 and J is TRBJ1-6; D remains unclear. CDR3 length equals 15 residues. Germline V gives CDR1 SNHLY, CDR2 FYNNEI. V lost 0 bases to trimming and J lost 3 bases, with 6 bases between them. The CDR3 reads CASSEASGYNSPLHF. The CDR3 region has the DNA TGTGCCAGCAGTGAAGCATCAGGCTATAATTCACCCCTCCACTTT.

The chain combines TRBV7-2 with TRBJ2-5, with 11 bases lining up with TRBD2. There are 17 residues in the CDR3. CDR1 is SGHTA, CDR2 FQGNSA, per germline. V lost 5 bases to trimming and J lost 2 bases; unmatched junction nucleotides: 10. In DNA form, the CDR3 reads TGTGCCAGCAGCCCCGAATCCCTAGCGGGGGGACAAGAGACCCAGTACTTC. It encodes CASSPESLAGGQETQYF. Using reference TRBV7-2 and TRBJ2-5 for the parts outside the CDR3, the full variable domain is GAGVSQSPSNKVTEKGKDVELRCDPISGHTALYWYRQSLGQGLEFLIYFQGNSAPDKSGLPSDRFSAERTGGSVSTLTIQRTQQEDSAVYLCASSPESLAGGQETQYFGPGTRLLVL.

The chain is built from TRBV4-3 and TRBJ2-1; D is possibly TRBD1 or TRBD2 (6 bases each). Germline V gene data show CDR1 as LGHNA and CDR2 as YSLEER. V lost 4 bases, J lost 8 bases, and 12 bases lay in between. This CDR3 is 13 amino acids long. CDR3 protein: CASSLIGGYEQFF. The CDR3 coding sequence is TGCGCCAGCAGCCTGATAGGGGGGTATGAGCAGTTCTTC.

The J gene is TRBJ1-1, the V gene TRBV7-9; D remains unclear. With 5 bases removed from V and 1 base from J, the gap between germline ends came to 11 bases. The V gene's germline CDR1 is SEHNR and CDR2 FQNEAQ (reference sequence). The CDR3 is made up of 14 amino acids. The CDR3 bases are TGTGCCAGCAGCGTACCAGGTACGAACACTGAAGCTTTCTTT. The encoded protein is CASSVPGTNTEAFF.

About this clonotype: A single base separates this from a much larger clone, so it may be a read error. The gene calls are TRBV7-8 and TRBJ2-1, with 15 bases aligning to TRBD2. Germline lookup yields CDR1 SGHVS and CDR2 FQNEAQ. The CDR3 runs to 17 residues. DNA of the CDR3: TGTGTCAGCAGCACACAGGGACTAGCGGGGGGAGGGGATGAGCAGTTCTTC. It yields the protein CVSSTQGLAGGGDEQFF.

The sample holds many counts of this clonotype. The J gene is TRBJ2-3, the V gene TRBV4-1; TRBD2 matches at 9 bases. The CDR3 is 17 residues long. Germline lookup yields CDR1 MGHRA and CDR2 YSYEKL. V shed 0 bases, J shed 2 bases, and the junction held 6 bases outside the gene matches. CDR3 region: CASSQEIAGASTDTQYF. The CDR3 bases are TGCGCCAGCAGCCAAGAAATAGCGGGGGCCTCCACAGATACGCAGTATTTT.

This clonotype was recorded many times. J is TRBJ2-1 and V is TRBV11-1; D call uncertain. Between the trimmed V and J ends, which lost 1 base and 8 bases, there was a span of 6 bases. The V gene's germline CDR1 is SGHAT and CDR2 FQDESV (reference sequence). This CDR3 has 12 residues. CDR3 nucleotide sequence: TGTGCCAGCAGCTTAGGGACGGATGAGCAGTTCTTC. Its translation is CASSLGTDEQFF.

The V gene is TRBV7-2, the J gene TRBJ1-1; TRBD1 aligns across 9 bases. Germline V gene data show CDR1 as SGHTA and CDR2 as FQGNSA. This CDR3 is 15 amino acids long. V lost 4 bases and J lost 3; bases outside the gene matches: 6. The CDR3 region has the DNA TGTGCCAGCAGCTCACAGGGGGCGAGGTACACTGAAGCTTTCTTT. Protein product: CASSSQGARYTEAFF.

Ten or more counts support this clonotype. The chain combines TRBV30 with TRBJ1-1; the D gene is possibly TRBD1 (6 bases). Trimming cost V 3 bases and J 0 bases, with 11 bases left between them. Germline CDR1 and CDR2: GTSNPN and SVGIG (reference sequence). The CDR3 runs 14 residues. CDR3 DNA sequence: TGTGCCTGGAGCAACAGGGAAGTGAACACTGAAGCTTTCTTT. Protein product: CAWSNREVNTEAFF.

This clonotype has only a few counts. This chain uses TRBV11-3 with TRBJ2-1; tentatively, D is TRBD1 or TRBD2 (6 bases each). Trimming removed 4 bases from V and 10 bases from J, with 14 bases in between. This CDR3 spans 13 amino acids. Germline V CDR1 and CDR2: SGHNT, YENEEA. The CDR3: CASSSRGAWEQFF. CDR3 DNA: TGTGCCAGCAGCTCGAGGGGGGCCTGGGAGCAGTTCTTC.

V is TRBV6-6 and J is TRBJ2-7, with D unclear. Germline lookup yields CDR1 MNHNY and CDR2 SVGAGI (reference sequence). This CDR3 has 11 amino acids. The V end was cut by 6 bases, the J end by 7 bases, with 10 bases between. As DNA, the CDR3 is TGTGCCAGCAGCCCCCCCCCAGAGCAGTACTTC. This sequence encodes CASSPPPEQYF.

This clonotype was recorded at least ten times. CDR3 coding DNA: TGTGCCAGCAGTGCCGGGACAGTAAATTCACCCCTCCACTTT. Its protein is CASSAGTVNSPLHF. V usage is TRBV6-1 and J usage is TRBJ1-6, with TRBD1 matching over 7 bases. This CDR3 has 14 residues. CDR1 and CDR2 from the germline V gene are MNHNS and SASEGT. J was trimmed by 7 bases and V by 4 bases; bases with no gene match: 4.

About this clonotype itself: A much larger clone is a single base away; this may be a read error. This sequence joins TRBV7-8 and TRBJ1-5; D gene uncertain. Germline V gene lookup returns CDR1 SGHVS and CDR2 FQNEAQ. V dropped 3 bases and J dropped 4 bases, with 13 bases sitting between them. There are 15 residues in the CDR3. The CDR3 region has the DNA TGTGCCAGCAGCTTTTATGGACGGGATAATCAGCCCCAGCATTTT. Translation gives CASSFYGRDNQPQHF.

V is TRBV12-3 or TRBV12-4 and J is TRBJ2-3; TRBD2 agrees at 14 bases. This CDR3 region has 18 residues. V lost 7 bases, J lost 2 bases, and 11 bases stayed unmatched. CDR3 loop: CASNAGTSGGSDTDTQYF. CDR3 nucleotide sequence: TGTGCCAGCAACGCCGGGACTAGCGGGGGTTCGGACACAGATACGCAGTATTTT.

This clonotype was recorded a few times. The chain couples TRBV19 to TRBJ1-1; 8 bases fit TRBD1. CDR1 is LNHDA and CDR2 is SQIVND in the germline V gene (reference sequence). V gave up 3 bases and J gave up 4 bases; unmatched junction bases: 4. The length of the CDR3 is 14 residues. The CDR3 nucleotides read TGTGCCAGTAGTATCACAGGGGGGAGCACTGAAGCTTTCTTT. It encodes CASSITGGSTEAFF.

The rearrangement uses TRBV6-1 and TRBJ2-1; D is ambiguous. Trimming pared 5 bases from V and 7 bases from J, leaving 9 bases between. The CDR3 length is 12 residues. Germline values: CDR1 MNHNS, CDR2 SASEGT. The CDR3 spells CASSPGWNEQFF. As DNA, the CDR3 is TGTGCCAGCAGTCCGGGTTGGAATGAGCAGTTCTTC.

The CDR3 loop reads CASSPEDREGFTEAFF. CDR3 bases: TGTGCCAGTAGTCCGGAGGACAGGGAAGGGTTTACTGAAGCTTTCTTT. The chain links TRBV19 to TRBJ1-1; 8 nucleotides align to TRBD1. Germline CDR1 reads LNHDA; CDR2 reads SQIVND (reference sequence). The CDR3 sequence is 16 residues long. J lost 5 bases, V lost 5 bases, and 13 bases had no gene match. Looking up the rest from reference TRBV19 and TRBJ1-1 gives the full variable domain: DGGITQSPKYLFRKEGQNVTLSCEQNLNHDAMYWYRQDPGQGLRLIYYSQIVNDFQKGDIAEGYSVSREKKESFPLTVTSAQKNPTAFYLCASSPEDREGFTEAFFGQGTRLTVV.

The chain couples TRBV7-9 to TRBJ1-1; D gene unclear. Trimming removed 5 bases at V and 1 base at J, with 8 bases between. CDR1 is SEHNR, CDR2 FQNEAQ, per germline (reference sequence). The CDR3 covers 13 residues. The CDR3 region is CASSPDQNTEAFF. The DNA for the CDR3 is TGTGCCAGCAGCCCAGATCAGAACACTGAAGCTTTCTTT.